The clone carrying this TCR beta chain has just a few counts. Its cognate antigen is unknown. The study sequenced cultured CD4+ T cell DNA using the Oncomine TCR Beta short-read assay. TCRdb independently ran MiXCR on the PCR reads; one entry per CDR3 protein. This table holds roughly 15,000 distinct CDR3 sequences, under 50% found once. The sample comes from a study of vaccination and CD4 T cells after COVID-19. Regarding treatment: approximately 9-day PBMC culture with coronavirus spike peptide pools or control peptides (ViraFEST assay). ViraFEST relied on peptide pools to expand antigen-specific T cells; the TCRs were sequenced afterward. Sequenced material: CD4+ T cells from blood, cultured in vitro. The TCR originated in a human donor who had recovered from COVID-19.

CDR3 region: CASSYSGGTSGYTF. In nucleotides, the CDR3 is TGTGCCAGCAGTTACTCGGGGGGCACGTCTGGCTACACCTTC. The chain uses TRBV6-5 and TRBJ1-2, with D possibly being TRBD1 (6 bases). The CDR3 covers 14 residues. V was clipped by 0 bases and J by 7 bases, with 12 bases between them. Looked up from germline, CDR1 is MNHEY and CDR2 is SVGAGI.